The 7 T cell receptor beta chains in this list originate from one sample, sequenced in a study of glioma-infiltrating T cells. TCR alpha and beta CDR3 regions were amplified from RNA using iRepertoire nested multiplex PCR. TCRdb passed the multiplex PCR reads through MiXCR, listing each CDR3 protein once. The sample has roughly 3,600 distinct CDR3 sequences; around 86% are singletons. What was sequenced was glioma tissue, nonneoplastic brain tissue, or PBMCs (not recorded which). These TCRs come from a human donor with low-grade glioma or glioblastoma, undergoing nonglioma brain surgery, or in good health (not recorded which).

On this clonotype itself: This beta chain lies outside the target of a library built for alpha chains; its clone size means little. The chain links TRBV2 to TRBJ2-2; no reliable D call. Germline assignment: CDR1 SNHLY and CDR2 FYNNEI. Trimming took 6 bases from V and 5 from J, leaving 4 bases between them. The CDR3 has 11 amino acids. The CDR3 sequence is CASRVTGELFF. The CDR3 DNA sequence: TGTGCCAGCAGAGTGACCGGGGAGCTGTTTTTT. The variable domain in full, completed from reference TRBV2 and TRBJ2-2, reads EPEVTQTPSHQVTQMGQEVILRCVPISNHLYFYWYRQILGQKVEFLVSFYNNEISEKSEIFDDQFSVERPDGSNFTLKIRSTKLEDSAMYFCASRVTGELFFGEGSRLTVL.

A single count supports this clonotype. The library was prepared for alpha chains; this beta chain is a stray read, so its frequency means little. The chain is built from TRBV7-9 and TRBJ2-5, with 7 bases that match TRBD1. From germline, CDR1 is SEHNR and CDR2 FQNEAQ (reference sequence). The CDR3 covers 17 residues. After removal of 3 bases from V and 2 bases from J, the junction contained 12 bases not matched to a gene. The CDR3 protein is CASSLNIGQAGQETQYF. CDR3 nucleotides: TGTGCCAGCAGCTTGAACATCGGACAGGCAGGGCAAGAGACCCAGTACTTC.

The count of this clonotype is one. As an off-target read in a library built for alpha chains, this beta chain has a frequency of little significance. The chain recombines TRBV7-2 with TRBJ2-3, with D hard to call. The CDR3 spans 15 residues. V lost 0 bases to trimming and J lost 3 bases, with 10 bases between them. Germline V lookup: CDR1 SGHTA, CDR2 FQGNSA. In DNA form, the CDR3 reads TGTGCCAGCAGCTTAGCTAGCTCCGATACAGATACGCAGTATTTT. It translates to CASSLASSDTDTQYF.

For this clonotype: This beta chain turned up in a library designed for alpha chains; as an off-target read, its abundance says little. This CDR3 is CASRFGPSTDTQYF. The CDR3 DNA sequence: TGTGCCAGCAGATTCGGGCCTAGCACAGATACGCAGTATTTT. J is TRBJ2-3 and V is TRBV7-2; D not resolved. CDR1 SGHTA and CDR2 FQGNSA come from the germline V gene. The CDR3 runs 14 residues. V was trimmed by 6 bases and J by 0 bases, leaving 10 bases between them.

Concerning this clonotype itself: As an off-target read in a library built for alpha chains, this beta chain has a frequency of little significance. The chain has TRBV7-2 and TRBJ1-3; tentative D call: TRBD1 (6 bases). The V end was cut by 2 bases, the J end by 4 bases, with 9 bases between. From germline, CDR1 is SGHTA and CDR2 FQGNSA. The CDR3 contains 14 residues. This CDR3 is CASSLTGSGNTIYF. Written as DNA, the CDR3 is TGTGCCAGCAGCTTAACAGGGTCGGGAAACACCATATATTTT.

On this clonotype: This beta chain is a stray sequence in a library constructed for alpha chains; its clone size is not meaningful. V is TRBV20-1 and J is TRBJ1-6, with D hard to call. This CDR3 spans 17 amino acids. The germline V and J ends were trimmed by 6 bases and 0 bases, with 18 bases remaining between them. CDR1 DFQATT and CDR2 SNEGSKA come from the germline V gene (reference sequence). The CDR3 nucleotides are TGCAGTGCCTTCCTGGACGGGTTCAGCTCCTATAATTCACCCCTCCACTTT. It codes for CSAFLDGFSSYNSPLHF.

Regarding this clonotype: In a library made to pick up alpha chains, this beta chain is a stray read with a size that means little. The CDR3 here is CASSEQGRVNTEAFF. The CDR3 DNA reads TGTGCCAGCAGTGAACAGGGGCGGGTGAACACTGAAGCTTTCTTT. The chain carries TRBV28 and TRBJ1-1; TRBD1 agrees at 7 bases. Germline assignment: CDR1 MDHEN and CDR2 SYDVKM. J gave up 0 bases and V 5 bases, and 6 bases lay outside the gene matches. The CDR3 sequence is 15 residues long.